Presented here are 18 T cell receptor beta chains from one specimen sequenced in a study of vaccination and CD4 T cells after COVID-19. Documented treatment: roughly ten-day PBMC culture with coronavirus spike peptide pools or control peptides (ViraFEST assay). No antigen has been assigned to these receptors. Cultured CD4+ T-cell DNA underwent Oncomine TCR Beta short-read sequencing. TCRdb re-derived calls from the PCR reads in MiXCR, one entry per CDR3 protein. The sample shows more than 10,000 distinct CDR3 sequences, nearly 60% of them seen only once. Here the sequenced sample was cultured CD4+ T cells from blood, taken after SARS-CoV-2 vaccination. All receptors come from a human donor with COVID-19.

This clonotype appeared a few times. The chain combines TRBV6-1 with TRBJ2-3; possibly TRBD2 for D (6 bases). The CDR3 has 13 amino acids. The V gene's germline CDR1 is MNHNS and CDR2 SASEGT. V was trimmed by 7 bases and J by 6 bases, leaving 14 bases between them. The DNA of the CDR3 is TGTGCCAGCACCGGGGGTAGCCAGGATACGCAGTATTTT. The encoded protein is CASTGGSQDTQYF.

The J gene is TRBJ1-6, the V gene TRBV12-3 or TRBV12-4, with 7 nucleotides matching TRBD1. The V and J ends lost 5 bases and 9 bases, in that order; junction bases with no gene match: 13. The CDR3 contains 16 residues. DNA of the CDR3: TGTGCCAGCAGTCATGGACTGGGTCAGGGGGGTTCACCCCTCCACTTT. Its protein is CASSHGLGQGGSPLHF.

The V call is TRBV2, the J call TRBJ1-5; TRBD1 matches at 7 bases. Unmatched junction bases numbered 5, after V lost 7 bases and J lost 2 bases. Germline CDR1 SNHLY, CDR2 FYNNEI. CDR3 length: 14 residues. The CDR3 spells CASILGTGNQPQHF. The CDR3 nucleotides are TGTGCCAGCATCCTAGGGACAGGCAATCAGCCCCAGCATTTT.

This clonotype was counted once. The chain combines TRBV5-8 with TRBJ1-5; tentative D call: TRBD1 (5 bases). The CDR3 contains 15 residues. The V gene's germline CDR1 is SGHTS and CDR2 YDEGEE. With 4 bases removed from V and 3 bases from J, the gap between germline ends came to 14 bases. The CDR3, as DNA: TGTGCCAGCAGCCTAAGTGGGGCGAACAATCAGCCCCAGCATTTT. Residues: CASSLSGANNQPQHF.

This chain connects TRBV7-3 to TRBJ2-2, with 9 nucleotides matching TRBD1. Germline V lookup: CDR1 SGHTA, CDR2 FQGTGA. This CDR3 is 18 amino acids long. J lost 2 bases, V lost 6 bases, and 13 bases had no gene match. For the CDR3, the DNA is TGTGCCAGCAGGCAAAACCTGGGACAGGGATCAAACACCGGGGAGCTGTTTTTT. This translates into CASRQNLGQGSNTGELFF.

This clonotype occurred a few times. The chain uses TRBV28 and TRBJ1-6; 9 nucleotides agree with TRBD1. V trimming: 6 bases; J trimming: 7 bases; junction bases outside the gene matches: 7. The V gene's germline CDR1 is MDHEN and CDR2 SYDVKM. The CDR3 is made up of 15 amino acids. The CDR3 loop reads CASSYNRGRNSPLHF. The CDR3 DNA follows: TGTGCCAGCAGCTACAACAGGGGGCGAAATTCACCCCTCCACTTT.

This chain links TRBV11-2 with TRBJ1-1, with D unresolved. V lost 2 bases and J 0 bases, leaving 4 bases between the germline ends. The CDR3 loop spans 13 amino acids. Germline CDR1 reads SGHAT; CDR2 reads FQNNGV. The CDR3, as DNA: TGTGCCAGCAGCTTACAGATGAACACTGAAGCTTTCTTT. Its protein product is CASSLQMNTEAFF.

This clonotype was seen once. J is TRBJ2-1 and V is TRBV20-1; 8 nucleotides line up with TRBD2. The CDR3 length is 17 residues. After removal of 1 base from V and 6 bases from J, the junction contained 14 bases not matched to a gene. The germline CDR1 and CDR2 sequences are DFQATT and SNEGSKA (reference sequence). In nucleotides, the CDR3 is TGCAGTGCTAGAGCCCCAACCGGGACTAGGGGCGGCAATGAGCAGTTCTTC. Translating gives CSARAPTGTRGGNEQFF.

The genes are TRBV2 and TRBJ2-1; a weak D match, TRBD2 (5 bases). The CDR3 is made up of 13 amino acids. V gave up 5 bases and J gave up 2 bases, with 7 bases separating them. CDR1 is SNHLY, CDR2 FYNNEI, per germline. CDR3 in amino acids: CASSTTTYNEQFF. CDR3 nucleotide sequence: TGTGCCAGCAGTACGACTACCTACAATGAGCAGTTCTTC.

This clonotype turned up a few times. J is TRBJ2-2 and V is TRBV28; the D gene is possibly TRBD1 (5 bases). The CDR3 loop spans 17 amino acids. In germline, CDR1 is MDHEN, CDR2 SYDVKM. The V end lost 6 bases, the J end lost 3 bases, and 20 bases lay between the germline ends. CDR3 bases: TGTGCCAGCAGCCCATTCCAGGGCAAAGGGGACACCGGGGAGCTGTTTTTT. Protein sequence: CASSPFQGKGDTGELFF.

The gene calls are TRBV28 and TRBJ1-1; D remains ambiguous. The CDR3 is made up of 13 amino acids. Germline loops: CDR1 MDHEN, CDR2 SYDVKM. Trimming took off 3 bases at V and 5 bases at J, with 10 bases between the two ends. The CDR3 DNA reads TGTGCCAGCAGTTTTCGTCGTGGGACTGAAGCTTTCTTT. Protein product: CASSFRRGTEAFF.

This clonotype was counted a few times. The rearrangement joins TRBV6-5 to TRBJ2-1, with D maybe TRBD1 (8 bases). The CDR3 consists of 16 residues. The germline gives CDR1 MNHEY, CDR2 SVGAGI. The V and J ends lost 2 bases and 3 bases respectively, with 14 bases between them. CDR3 sequence reads: CASSYAAGQVYNEQFF. CDR3 sequence (DNA): TGTGCCAGCAGTTACGCAGCGGGACAGGTCTACAATGAGCAGTTCTTC.

This clonotype was detected only a few times. This chain joins TRBV6-1 and TRBJ2-7; 10 bases are a match to TRBD2. J gave up 3 bases and V 6 bases, and 8 bases lay outside the gene matches. Germline V gene data show CDR1 as MNHNS and CDR2 as SASEGT. The CDR3 is 15 residues long. The CDR3 nucleotides are TGTGCCAGCAGACTGTTTAGCGGGGGGAACTACGAGCAGTACTTC. Amino acid sequence: CASRLFSGGNYEQYF.

The chain recombines TRBV5-1 with TRBJ2-5, with 7 bases identical to TRBD1. The CDR3 length is 14 residues. The V segment lost 4 bases and the J segment 4 bases; nucleotides outside the gene matches: 7. CDR1 SGHRS and CDR2 YFSETQ come from the germline V gene. CDR3 in DNA: TGCGCCAGCAGCCCTCCCGACAGGGTAGAGACCCAGTACTTC. This translates into CASSPPDRVETQYF.

The chain combines TRBV20-1 with TRBJ2-1; TRBD1 or TRBD2 may be the D gene (5 bases each). Germline CDR1 is DFQATT and CDR2 is SNEGSKA (reference sequence). Deletions cut 7 bases from V and 7 bases from J, with 20 bases between. The CDR3 spans 14 residues. The CDR3 coding sequence is TGCAGTGGACTAAGGGGTAGAATCGAGAATGAGCAGTTCTTC. It translates to CSGLRGRIENEQFF.

This clonotype has more than one count but fewer than ten. CDR3 loop: CASSYSLRGASLNYEQYF. Here the CDR3 DNA reads TGTGCCAGCAGTTACTCGTTAAGGGGGGCTAGCCTAAACTACGAGCAGTACTTC. The chain uses TRBV6-5 and TRBJ2-7; D tentatively fits TRBD1 or TRBD2 (6 bases each). This CDR3 has 18 amino acids. V was clipped by 0 bases and J by 3 bases, with 21 bases between them. Germline assignment: CDR1 MNHEY and CDR2 SVGAGI.

This clonotype was counted between two and nine times. The chain links TRBV6-5 to TRBJ1-6; a weak D match, TRBD1 (5 bases). Between the trimmed V and J ends, which lost 4 bases and 7 bases, there was a span of 11 bases. Germline-derived CDR1 and CDR2 are MNHEY and SVGAGI. The CDR3 runs to 14 residues. The CDR3 nucleotides are TGTGCCAGCAGTTTGGGGACGCCGAATTCACCCCTCCACTTT. Protein sequence: CASSLGTPNSPLHF.

Here the CDR3 DNA reads TGTGCCAGCAGCCAACTAGCGGGGGGCTACGAGCAGTACTTC. Encoded protein: CASSQLAGGYEQYF. The chain employs TRBV7-8 and TRBJ2-7; 12 positions match TRBD2. The CDR3 is 14 residues long. The junction had 2 bases not matched to a gene; V was cut back by 5 bases and J by 3 bases. Germline V gene sequence: CDR1 SGHVS, CDR2 FQNEAQ. The full variable domain, rest sourced from reference TRBV7-8 and TRBJ2-7, is GAGVSQSPRYKVAKRGQDVALRCDPISGHVSLFWYQQALGQGPEFLTYFQNEAQLDKSGLPSDRFFAERPEGSVSTLKIQRTQQEDSAVYLCASSQLAGGYEQYFGPGTRLTVT.